This entry lists 6 T cell receptor beta chains sequenced from one sample in a study of blood T cell repertoires in COVID-19. Profiling relied on immunoSEQ multiplex PCR, and the TCRdb table lists in-frame clones only, not all of them. The sample has 90,000 to 150,000 clones, roughly 76% seen once. The sample was peripheral blood. The receptors were gathered from a human donor in a cohort sampled during active COVID-19.

V and J are TRBV6-2 or TRBV6-3 and TRBJ1-4; TRBD1 is a possible D gene (6 bases). The V gene's germline CDR1 is MNHEY and CDR2 SVGEGT. Trimming took 0 bases from V and 7 from J, leaving 9 bases between them. The CDR3 runs 14 residues. CDR3 in amino acids: CASSYSGAGEKLFF. CDR3 sequence (DNA): TGTGCCAGCAGTTACTCGGGGGCTGGTGAAAAACTGTTTTTT.

The DNA for the CDR3 is TGTGCCAGCAGTTCCTCGGGACTAGCGTTAGATGAGCAGTTCTTC. Its protein product is CASSSSGLALDEQFF. The chain employs TRBV28 and TRBJ2-1, with 10 bases lining up with TRBD2. The CDR3 is 15 amino acids. Germline values: CDR1 MDHEN, CDR2 SYDVKM. Trimming at V came to 4 bases and at J to 8 bases, leaving 8 bases not matched to a gene.

The chain recombines TRBV18 with TRBJ2-7; the match to TRBD2 covers 7 bases. Germline-derived CDR1 and CDR2 are KGHSH and LQKENI. CDR3 size: 13 residues. With V trimmed by 3 bases and J by 6 bases, 5 bases remained unmatched. The DNA of the CDR3 is TGTGCCAGCTCACCTCGAGCGGGGTCCGAGCAGTACTTC. It translates to CASSPRAGSEQYF.

The V call is TRBV19, the J call TRBJ1-3, with TRBD1 as a possible D gene (6 bases). The germline CDR1 and CDR2 sequences are LNHDA and SQIVND (reference sequence). V gave up 5 bases and J gave up 0 bases, with 14 bases separating them. CDR3 size: 16 residues. The DNA of the CDR3 is TGTGCCAGTAGTCTTCAGGGGTCCTCCTCTGGAAACACCATATATTTT. It codes for CASSLQGSSSGNTIYF. The full variable domain, its missing parts supplied by reference TRBV19 and TRBJ1-3, is DGGITQSPKYLFRKEGQNVTLSCEQNLNHDAMYWYRQDPGQGLRLIYYSQIVNDFQKGDIAEGYSVSREKKESFPLTVTSAQKNPTAFYLCASSLQGSSSGNTIYFGEGSWLTVV.

The chain is built from TRBV7-6 and TRBJ1-1; D ambiguous. The germline V and J ends were trimmed by 0 bases and 0 bases, with 17 bases remaining between them. The CDR3 has 18 residues. CDR1 is SGHVS, CDR2 FNYEAQ, per germline. The CDR3 DNA is TGTGCCAGCAGCTTAGCGATACCGGGAGGGCGGATGAACACTGAAGCTTTCTTT. This codes for CASSLAIPGGRMNTEAFF.

The chain uses TRBV2 and TRBJ1-2; TRBD1 matches 8 bases. Germline loops: CDR1 SNHLY, CDR2 FYNNEI. The CDR3 loop spans 13 amino acids. V was clipped by 5 bases and J by 4 bases; unmatched bases: 3. The CDR3 region is CASSPGTGYGYTF. CDR3 coding DNA: TGTGCCAGCAGTCCCGGGACAGGCTATGGCTACACCTTC.